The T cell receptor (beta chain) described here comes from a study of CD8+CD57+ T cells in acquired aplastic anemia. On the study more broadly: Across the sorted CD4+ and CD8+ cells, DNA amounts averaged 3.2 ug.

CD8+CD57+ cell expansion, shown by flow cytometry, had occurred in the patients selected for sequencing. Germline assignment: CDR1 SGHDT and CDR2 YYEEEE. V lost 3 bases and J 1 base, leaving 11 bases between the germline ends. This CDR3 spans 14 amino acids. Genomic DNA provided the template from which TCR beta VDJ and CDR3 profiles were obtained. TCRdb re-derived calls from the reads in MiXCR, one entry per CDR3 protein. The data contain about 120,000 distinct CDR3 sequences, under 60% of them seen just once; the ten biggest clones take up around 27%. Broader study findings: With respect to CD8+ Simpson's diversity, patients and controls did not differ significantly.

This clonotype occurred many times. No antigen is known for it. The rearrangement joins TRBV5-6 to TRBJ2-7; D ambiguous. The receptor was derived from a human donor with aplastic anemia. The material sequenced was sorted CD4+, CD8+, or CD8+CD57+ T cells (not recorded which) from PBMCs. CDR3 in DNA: TGTGCCAGCAGCTACGGGTCCGGGTCCTACGAGCAGTACTTC. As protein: CASSYGSGSYEQYF.